The clone carrying this T cell receptor beta chain has just one count. Its antigen is still unknown. The data were taken from a study of cytotoxic CD8 clonotypes in ibrutinib-treated CLL. The CDR3 length is 16 residues. CDR1 SGHRS and CDR2 YFSETQ come from the germline V gene. J gave up 4 bases and V 1 base, and 3 bases lay outside the gene matches. This table comes from immunoSEQ multiplex PCR, and its TCRdb copy is limited to in-frame clones, with some not included. Of around 53,000 clones listed, roughly 50% are singletons. General observations from the study: Sampling schedules were unmatched across sustained-remission and progressing patients. Researchers report that baseline clonality outpaced age-matched healthy donors and tracked circulating CD8+ T-cell counts.

The sample consisted of PBMCs, taken at disease progression, from a patient treated with ibrutinib. The rearrangement uses TRBV5-1 and TRBJ2-2; 11 nucleotides match TRBD2. The sequence derives from a human donor with chronic lymphocytic leukemia. CDR3 nucleotides: TGCGCCAGCAGCTTGTTTACTAGCGGGAGCACCGGGGAGCTGTTTTTT. Translation: CASSLFTSGSTGELFF.